This TCR beta chain was recorded in a study of shared clonotypes between healthy human individuals. Whole-study context: Donors had three CD4 naive, three CD4 memory, two CD8 naive and one CD8 memory plate apiece.

Study results and limitations: Clonotypes not shared had lower generation probabilities than those common to all four donors.

It was 150 to 250 ng DNA, 33,000 or so T cell genomes, that sorted-subset replicate PCRs used. The table came from immunoSEQ multiplex PCR; TCRdb's copy has only in-frame clones and leaves some out. The sample consists of about 510,000 clones, about 96% of them appearing once. About this clone: What it recognizes is unknown.

Investigators divided CD4+ cells into CD45RA+ naive and CD45RA-negative memory subsets. Germline CDR1 reads MNHEY; CDR2 reads SVGAGI. Trimming shortened V by 7 bases and J by 2 bases, and 18 bases separated the two germline ends. The CDR3 runs to 15 residues. Sequenced input: naive CD4+ T cells sorted from blood. Subset specified: CD45RA+ positively selected. The chain employs TRBV6-5 and TRBJ2-7; perhaps TRBD2 as D (5 bases). The TCR sequence derives from a woman in her twenties or thirties in good health. The CDR3 loop is CASNKVGGLTYEQYF. CDR3 coding DNA: TGTGCCAGCAACAAGGTTGGCGGACTCACCTACGAGCAGTACTTC.